These T cell receptor beta chains were read from a single sample in a study of T cells in Graves' hyperthyroidism and ophthalmopathy. TCRdb independently ran MiXCR on the multiplex PCR reads; one entry per CDR3 protein. The table includes about 560,000 distinct CDR3 sequences, around 13% detected once. Material: blood. All receptors derive from a woman in her 40s with Graves' hyperthyroidism. The conserved cysteine and the conserved F or W are not part of the CDR3 here. The order of the fields is V gene, clone size, CDR3 length, D gene, CDR3 protein. The D gene is left open where the match is weak. Not all rows give a size; the values are once, few, many and, for expanded clones, a class.

V gene: TRBV6-5; clone size: many; CDR3 length: 14; D gene: TRBD2; CDR3 protein: ASSYEHAGGFNEQF
V gene: TRBV5-1; clone size: many; CDR3 length: 12; D gene: NA; CDR3 protein: ASSLTGIQDEQY
V gene: TRBV20-1; clone size: NA; CDR3 length: 12; D gene: TRBD1; CDR3 protein: SAGQGALPYGYT
V gene: TRBV12-3/TRBV12-4; clone size: many; CDR3 length: 11; D gene: NA; CDR3 protein: ASTGGTAYEQY
V gene: TRBV11-2; clone size: NA; CDR3 length: 11; D gene: NA; CDR3 protein: AGWYSSTDTQY
V gene: TRBV3-1; clone size: many; CDR3 length: 13; D gene: TRBD2; CDR3 protein: ASSPTGTSVNEQF
V gene: TRBV18; clone size: few; CDR3 length: 15; D gene: TRBD2; CDR3 protein: ASSLRTSGRNTDTQY
V gene: TRBV20-1; clone size: many; CDR3 length: 11; D gene: TRBD1; CDR3 protein: SARGTGGNEQF
V gene: TRBV7-2; clone size: many; CDR3 length: 9; D gene: NA; CDR3 protein: ASSNNYGYT
V gene: TRBV27; clone size: NA; CDR3 length: 14; D gene: NA; CDR3 protein: ASSPTTTGIGDTIY
V gene: TRBV6-1; clone size: many; CDR3 length: 12; D gene: TRBD1; CDR3 protein: ASSVDRGDTEAF
V gene: TRBV25-1; clone size: NA; CDR3 length: 14; D gene: NA; CDR3 protein: ASSEYSRGDGNTIY
V gene: TRBV7-9; clone size: many; CDR3 length: 11; D gene: NA; CDR3 protein: ASSILTADTQY
V gene: TRBV7-9; clone size: many; CDR3 length: 13; D gene: NA; CDR3 protein: ASSLGRTSGETQY
V gene: TRBV27; clone size: NA; CDR3 length: 12; D gene: TRBD1; CDR3 protein: ASSSQGFSYEQY